This record looks at one T cell receptor (beta chain) sequence and its context. Its antigen is unknown. The data originate from a study of shared clonotypes between healthy human individuals. For each subset, genomic DNA was distributed in equal portions over several immunoSEQ plates. The table came from immunoSEQ multiplex PCR; TCRdb's copy has only in-frame clones and leaves some out. The table shows 2 million to 2.5 million clones, with roughly 95% occurring only once. CDR1 and CDR2 from the germline V gene are MDHEN and SYDVKM. The CDR3 loop spans 13 amino acids. After removal of 6 bases from V and 4 bases from J, the junction contained 3 bases not matched to a gene. Study-wide results and caveats: When naive CD4 clonotypes were compared across a few donors, about 4.8% were shared. Non-shared clonotypes showed lower generation probabilities than clonotypes common to all four donors.

Material: naive CD4+ T cells sorted from blood. Subset reported: CD45RA+ positively selected. The chain combines TRBV28 with TRBJ1-2; 9 positions agree with TRBD1. The TCR was taken from a young man in good health. CDR3 nucleotides: TGTGCCAGCAGAAGGACAGGGGTCTATGGCTACACCTTC. Translating gives CASRRTGVYGYTF.